This is a list of T cell receptor beta chains from one sample in a study of blood T cell repertoires in COVID-19. Repertoires were generated with immunoSEQ multiplex PCR, while TCRdb's copy carries only in-frame clones and drops some. The sample yields about 220,000 clones, 88% seen once. The sample consisted of peripheral blood. Receptor source: a man in his forties with acute or convalescent COVID-19. Both conserved end residues are part of each CDR3. D genes are given only for firm matches. The size of a clone is reported for some rows only, either as once, few or many, or as a class for expanded clones.

once,12,TRBJ2-7,-,TRBV7-9,TGTGCCAGCAGCCAGATCTCCTACGAGCAGTACTTC,CASSQISYEQYF
few,15,TRBJ2-1,-,TRBV30,TGTGCCTGGAGAGACCCGGGAATATCGGGCAATGAGCAGTTCTTC,CAWRDPGISGNEQFF
-,11,TRBJ1-1,-,TRBV18,TGTGCCAGCTCAGGAGACACTGAAGCTTTCTTT,CASSGDTEAFF
-,12,TRBJ2-7,TRBD1,TRBV2,TGTGCCAGCAGGGCTGGGACAGGCGAGCAGTACTTC,CASRAGTGEQYF
-,15,TRBJ2-7,TRBD1,TRBV11-2,TGTGCCAGCAGCTTAGCGGGGACAGGGAAAGTGGAGCAGTACTTC,CASSLAGTGKVEQYF
-,19,TRBJ2-7,TRBD2,TRBV18,TGTGCCAGCTCACCACCCGGGGCAACACTAGCGGGAGGGACATACGAGCAGTACTTC,CASSPPGATLAGGTYEQYF
-,13,TRBJ2-1,TRBD1,TRBV7-9,TGTGCCAGCAGCTTAACAGGGGTAGGTGAGCAGTTCTTC,CASSLTGVGEQFF
-,14,TRBJ1-1,TRBD1,TRBV28,TGTGCCAGCAGATCAGGGGGATCGGGCACTGAAGCTTTCTTT,CASRSGGSGTEAFF
-,15,TRBJ1-1,TRBD1,TRBV5-1,TGCGCCAGCAGCTTGGTGGGACAGGGAAATCCTGAAGCTTTCTTT,CASSLVGQGNPEAFF
-,15,TRBJ2-5,TRBD1,TRBV19,TGTGCCAGTAGTATAATCACAGGGGGCAGGGAGACCCAGTACTTC,CASSIITGGRETQYF
-,15,TRBJ2-1,TRBD1,TRBV6-5,TGTGCCAGCAGTTACTCGAGCAGGGGGCCAGGTGAGCAGTTCTTC,CASSYSSRGPGEQFF
-,14,TRBJ2-7,-,TRBV10-3,TGTGCCATCATTAGAAAGCGGATCTGGAACGAGCAGTACTTC,CAIIRKRIWNEQYF
-,17,TRBJ2-5,TRBD1,TRBV5-1,TGCGCCAGCAGCTGGGGGGCGGACAGGGTGTACCAAGAGACCCAGTACTTC,CASSWGADRVYQETQYF
-,16,TRBJ2-5,-,TRBV7-9,TGTGCCAGCAGCCCTTTACAGGAGACTCAACGTGAGACCCAGTACTTC,CASSPLQETQRETQYF
-,16,TRBJ2-1,-,TRBV7-9,TGTGCCAGCACTGATTCAGGACTGGCGGGCTACAATGAGCAGTTCTTC,CASTDSGLAGYNEQFF
-,17,TRBJ2-7,TRBD2,TRBV5-1,TGCGCCAGCACCTTGCTGGAGAATAGCGGGCCCTTCTACGAGCAGTACTTC,CASTLLENSGPFYEQYF